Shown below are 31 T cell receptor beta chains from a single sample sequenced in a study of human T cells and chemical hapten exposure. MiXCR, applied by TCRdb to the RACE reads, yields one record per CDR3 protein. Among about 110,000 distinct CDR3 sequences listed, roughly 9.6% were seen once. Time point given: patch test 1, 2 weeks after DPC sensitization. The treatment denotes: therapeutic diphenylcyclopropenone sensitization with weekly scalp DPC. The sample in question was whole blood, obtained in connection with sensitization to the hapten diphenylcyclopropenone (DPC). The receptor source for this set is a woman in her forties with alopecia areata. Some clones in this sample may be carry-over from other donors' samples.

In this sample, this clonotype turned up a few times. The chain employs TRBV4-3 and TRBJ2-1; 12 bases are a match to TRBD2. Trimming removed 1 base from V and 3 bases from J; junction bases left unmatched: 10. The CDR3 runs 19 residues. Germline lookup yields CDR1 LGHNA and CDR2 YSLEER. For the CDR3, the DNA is TGCGCCAGCAGCCAAGCTGCGTCGTTGGGACTAGCGGGCTACAATGAGCAGTTCTTC. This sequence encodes CASSQAASLGLAGYNEQFF.

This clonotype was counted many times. The CDR3 region has the DNA TGCGCCAGCAGCCAAGTAGCGGGGGGGCAAGAGACCCAGTACTTC. Protein sequence: CASSQVAGGQETQYF. The gene calls are TRBV4-1 and TRBJ2-5; 11 positions agree with TRBD2. Germline values: CDR1 MGHRA, CDR2 YSYEKL. V shed 1 base, J shed 2 bases, and the junction held 0 bases outside the gene matches. There are 15 residues in the CDR3.

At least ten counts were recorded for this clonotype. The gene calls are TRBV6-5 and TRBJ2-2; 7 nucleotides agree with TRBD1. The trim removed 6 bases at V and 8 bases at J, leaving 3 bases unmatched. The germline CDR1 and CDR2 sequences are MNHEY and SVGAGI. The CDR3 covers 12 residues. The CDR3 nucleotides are TGTGCCAGCAGCCGACAGGGTGGGGAGCTGTTTTTT. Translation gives CASSRQGGELFF.

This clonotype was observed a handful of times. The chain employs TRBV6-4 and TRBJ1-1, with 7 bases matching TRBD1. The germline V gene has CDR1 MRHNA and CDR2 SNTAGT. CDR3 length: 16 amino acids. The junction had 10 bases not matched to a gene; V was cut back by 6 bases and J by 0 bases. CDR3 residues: CASRRQGDPMNTEAFF. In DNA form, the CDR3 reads TGTGCCAGCAGAAGACAGGGCGACCCTATGAACACTGAAGCTTTCTTT.

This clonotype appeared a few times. The CDR3 is CASARGQNTGELFF. CDR3 nucleotide sequence: TGTGCCAGCGCCAGGGGGCAGAACACCGGGGAGCTGTTTTTT. V gene TRBV2 combines with J gene TRBJ2-2, with 8 bases fitting TRBD1. In germline, CDR1 is SNHLY, CDR2 FYNNEI. CDR3 length: 14 residues. Unmatched junction bases numbered 3, after V lost 8 bases and J lost 1 base.

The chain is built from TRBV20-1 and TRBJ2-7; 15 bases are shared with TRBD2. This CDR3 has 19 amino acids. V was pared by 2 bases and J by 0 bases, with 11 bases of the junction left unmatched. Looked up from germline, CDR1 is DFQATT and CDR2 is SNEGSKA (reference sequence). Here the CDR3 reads CSARWEGLAGGYPSYEQYF. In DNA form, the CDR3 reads TGCAGTGCTAGATGGGAGGGACTAGCGGGGGGTTATCCCTCCTACGAGCAGTACTTC.

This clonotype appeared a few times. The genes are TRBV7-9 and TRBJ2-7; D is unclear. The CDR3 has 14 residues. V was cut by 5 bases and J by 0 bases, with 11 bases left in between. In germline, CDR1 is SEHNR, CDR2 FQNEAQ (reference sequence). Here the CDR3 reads CASSLLGHSYEQYF. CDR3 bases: TGTGCCAGCAGCCTCCTCGGGCACTCCTACGAGCAGTACTTC.

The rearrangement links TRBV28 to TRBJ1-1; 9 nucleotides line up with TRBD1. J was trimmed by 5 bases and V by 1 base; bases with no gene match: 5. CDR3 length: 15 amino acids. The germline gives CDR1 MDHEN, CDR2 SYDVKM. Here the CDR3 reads CASSLSDRGITEAFF. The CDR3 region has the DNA TGTGCCAGCAGTTTATCGGACAGGGGAATAACTGAAGCTTTCTTT.

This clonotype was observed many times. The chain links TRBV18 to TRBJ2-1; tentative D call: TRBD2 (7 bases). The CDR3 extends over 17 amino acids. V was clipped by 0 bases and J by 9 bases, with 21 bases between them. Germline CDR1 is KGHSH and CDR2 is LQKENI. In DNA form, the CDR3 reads TGTGCCAGCTCACCACCGTCCCTAGCGGCCGGAGGGGGTGAGCAGTTCTTC. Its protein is CASSPPSLAAGGGEQFF.

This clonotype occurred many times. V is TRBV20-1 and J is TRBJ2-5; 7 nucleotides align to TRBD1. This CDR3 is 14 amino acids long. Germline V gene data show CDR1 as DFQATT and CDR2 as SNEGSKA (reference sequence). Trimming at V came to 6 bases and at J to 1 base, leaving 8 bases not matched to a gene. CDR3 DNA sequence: TGCAGTGCCCGATCCGGGACAGTCCAAGAGACCCAGTACTTC. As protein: CSARSGTVQETQYF.

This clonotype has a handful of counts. CDR3: CAIKSTGTRDGYTF. Written as DNA, the CDR3 is TGTGCCATCAAAAGCACCGGGACCCGAGATGGCTACACCTTC. The chain employs TRBV10-3 and TRBJ1-2; D perhaps matches TRBD1 (5 bases). The CDR3 loop spans 14 amino acids. Between the trimmed V and J ends, which lost 7 bases and 6 bases, there was a span of 18 bases. CDR1 ENHRY and CDR2 SYGVKD come from the germline V gene.

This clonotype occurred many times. For the CDR3, the DNA is TGTGCCAGCAGTGGGGGGGTAGTTAACTCCTACAATGAGCAGTTCTTC. It encodes CASSGGVVNSYNEQFF. The chain carries TRBV6-2 or TRBV6-3 and TRBJ2-1, with 7 positions matching TRBD2. J gave up 0 bases and V 5 bases, and 7 bases lay outside the gene matches. This CDR3 contains 16 residues. Germline assignment: CDR1 MNHEY and CDR2 SVGEGT.

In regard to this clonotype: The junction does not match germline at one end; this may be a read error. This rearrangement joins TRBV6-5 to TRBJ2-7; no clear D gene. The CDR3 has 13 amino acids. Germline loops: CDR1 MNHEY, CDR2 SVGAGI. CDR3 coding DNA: TGTGCCAGCACCCCCGCGAGCTCCTACGAGCACTACTTC. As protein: CASTPASSYEHYF.

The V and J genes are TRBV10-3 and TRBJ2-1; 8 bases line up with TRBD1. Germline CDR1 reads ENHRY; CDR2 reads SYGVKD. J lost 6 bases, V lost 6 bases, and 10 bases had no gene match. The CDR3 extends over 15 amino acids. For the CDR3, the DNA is TGTGCCATCAGGGGGGACAGGTCCCGGGGCAATGAGCAGTTCTTC. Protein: CAIRGDRSRGNEQFF.

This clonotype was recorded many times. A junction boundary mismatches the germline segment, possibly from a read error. The CDR3 sequence: CASSQSGTGGGF. DNA of the CDR3: TGCGCCAGCAGTCAATCGGGGACGGGAGGTGGCTTC. The chain uses TRBV23-1 and TRBJ2-7; TRBD2 agrees at 7 bases. TRBV23-1 is annotated as an ORF whose role is uncertain. CDR3 size: 12 residues.

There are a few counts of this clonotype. As DNA, the CDR3 is TGTGCCAGCAGTGAAGAGTGGGGGAATGAGCAGTTCTTC. Translating gives CASSEEWGNEQFF. This chain joins TRBV2 and TRBJ2-1, with D possibly being TRBD1 or TRBD2 (5 bases each). The ends were cut back, 1 base at V and 7 bases at J, with 8 bases in the middle. Germline values: CDR1 SNHLY, CDR2 FYNNEI. The CDR3 has 13 amino acids.

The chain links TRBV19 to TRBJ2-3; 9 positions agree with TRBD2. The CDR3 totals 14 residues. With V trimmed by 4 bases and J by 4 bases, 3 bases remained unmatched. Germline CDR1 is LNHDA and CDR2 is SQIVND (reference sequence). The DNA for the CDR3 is TGTGCCAGTAGTACTGCGGGGGGGCCAGATACGCAGTATTTT. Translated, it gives CASSTAGGPDTQYF.

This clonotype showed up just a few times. The CDR3 here is CSARGGATEAFF. The CDR3 nucleotides read TGCAGCGCCCGTGGTGGAGCCACTGAAGCTTTCTTT. The V and J genes are TRBV29-1 and TRBJ1-1, with D hard to call. Germline loops: CDR1 SQVTM, CDR2 ANQGSEA. There are 12 residues in the CDR3. V was cut by 7 bases and J by 4 bases, with 13 bases left in between.

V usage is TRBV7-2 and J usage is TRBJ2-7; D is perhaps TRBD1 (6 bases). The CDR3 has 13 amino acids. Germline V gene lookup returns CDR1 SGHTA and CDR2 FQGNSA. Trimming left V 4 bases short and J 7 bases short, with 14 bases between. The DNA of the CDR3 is TGTGCCAGCAGCTCCCACAGGGCAGGAGAGCAGTACTTC. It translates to CASSSHRAGEQYF.

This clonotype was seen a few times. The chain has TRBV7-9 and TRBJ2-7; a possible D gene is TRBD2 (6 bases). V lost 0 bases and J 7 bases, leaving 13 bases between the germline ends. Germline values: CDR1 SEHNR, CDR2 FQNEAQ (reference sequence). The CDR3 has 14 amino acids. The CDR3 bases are TGTGCCAGCAGCTTAGCCCGGGACTCGCAGGAGCAGTACTTC. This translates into CASSLARDSQEQYF.

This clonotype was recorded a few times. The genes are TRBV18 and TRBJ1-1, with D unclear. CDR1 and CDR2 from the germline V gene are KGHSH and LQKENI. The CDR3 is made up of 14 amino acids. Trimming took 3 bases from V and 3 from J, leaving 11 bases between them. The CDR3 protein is CASSPLGADTEAFF. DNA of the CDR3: TGTGCCAGCTCACCGCTAGGCGCGGACACTGAAGCTTTCTTT.

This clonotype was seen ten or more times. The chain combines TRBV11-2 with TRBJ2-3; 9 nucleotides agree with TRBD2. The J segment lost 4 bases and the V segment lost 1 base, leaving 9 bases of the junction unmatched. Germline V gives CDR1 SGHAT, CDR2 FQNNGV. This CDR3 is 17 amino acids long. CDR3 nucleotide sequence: TGTGCCAGCAGCTTAGGGTCCGCGGGGGGGAAGTCAGATACGCAGTATTTT. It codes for CASSLGSAGGKSDTQYF.

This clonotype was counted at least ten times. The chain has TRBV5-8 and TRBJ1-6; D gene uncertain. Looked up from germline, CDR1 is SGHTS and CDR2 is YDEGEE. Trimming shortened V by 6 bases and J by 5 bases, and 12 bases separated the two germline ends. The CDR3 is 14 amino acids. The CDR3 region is CASTPRPDNSPLHF. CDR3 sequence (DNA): TGTGCCAGCACGCCTCGGCCCGATAATTCACCCCTCCACTTT.

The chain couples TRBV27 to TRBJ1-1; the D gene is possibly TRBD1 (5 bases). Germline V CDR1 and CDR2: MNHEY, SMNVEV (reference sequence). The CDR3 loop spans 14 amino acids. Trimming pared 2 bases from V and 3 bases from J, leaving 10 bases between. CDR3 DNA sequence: TGTGCCAGCAGTTTAGCAGGGTTAGACACTGAAGCTTTCTTT. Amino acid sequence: CASSLAGLDTEAFF.

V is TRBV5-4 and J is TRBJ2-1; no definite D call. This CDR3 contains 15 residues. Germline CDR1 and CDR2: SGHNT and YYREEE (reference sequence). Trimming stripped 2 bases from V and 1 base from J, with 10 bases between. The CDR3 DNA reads TGTGCCAGCAGCTTACCTGCTACTTCCTACAATGAGCAGTTCTTC. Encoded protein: CASSLPATSYNEQFF.

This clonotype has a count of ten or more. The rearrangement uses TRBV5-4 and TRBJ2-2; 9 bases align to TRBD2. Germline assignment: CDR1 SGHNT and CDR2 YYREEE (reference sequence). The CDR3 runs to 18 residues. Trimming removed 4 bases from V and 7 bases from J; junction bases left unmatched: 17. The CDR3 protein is CASSKPGLAGRNGGELFF. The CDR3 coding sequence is TGTGCCAGCAGCAAACCCGGGCTAGCGGGGCGTAATGGCGGGGAGCTGTTTTTT.

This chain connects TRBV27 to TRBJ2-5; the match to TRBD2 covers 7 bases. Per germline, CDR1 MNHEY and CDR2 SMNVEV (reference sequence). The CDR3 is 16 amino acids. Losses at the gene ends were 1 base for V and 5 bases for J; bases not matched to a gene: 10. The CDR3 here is CASSLYPSGKPETQYF. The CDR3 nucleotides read TGTGCCAGCAGTTTATACCCTAGCGGAAAACCGGAGACCCAGTACTTC.

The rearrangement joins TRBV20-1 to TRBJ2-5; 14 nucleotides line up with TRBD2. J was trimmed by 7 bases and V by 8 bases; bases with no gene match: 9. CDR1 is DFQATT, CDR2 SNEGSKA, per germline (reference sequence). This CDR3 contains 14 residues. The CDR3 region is CSTGTSGSRGTQYF. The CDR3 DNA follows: TGCAGTACCGGGACTAGCGGGAGCCGAGGGACCCAGTACTTC.

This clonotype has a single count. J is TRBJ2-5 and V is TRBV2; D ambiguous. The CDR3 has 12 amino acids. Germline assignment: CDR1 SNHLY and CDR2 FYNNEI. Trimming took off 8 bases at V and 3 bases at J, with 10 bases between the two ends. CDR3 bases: TGTGCCAGCGGTCGAGAAGAAGAGACCCAGTACTTC. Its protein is CASGREEETQYF.

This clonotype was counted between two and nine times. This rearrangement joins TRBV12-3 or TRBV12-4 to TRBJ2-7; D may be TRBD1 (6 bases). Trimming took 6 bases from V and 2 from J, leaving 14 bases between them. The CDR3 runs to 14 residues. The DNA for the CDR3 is TGTGCCAGCAGGGACAGTGCCCTTACCTACGAGCAGTACTTC. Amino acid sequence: CASRDSALTYEQYF.

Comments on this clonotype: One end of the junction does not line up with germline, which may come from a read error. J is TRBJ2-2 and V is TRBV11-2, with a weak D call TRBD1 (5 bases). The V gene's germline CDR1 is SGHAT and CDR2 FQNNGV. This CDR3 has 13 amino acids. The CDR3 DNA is TGTGTCAGCAGACGACAGCTAGGCGGGGAGCTGTTTTTT. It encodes CVSRRQLGGELFF.